This T cell receptor beta chain stems from a study of T cell changes during pregnancy in multiple sclerosis. Generated by immunoSEQ multiplex PCR, the TCRdb table keeps only in-frame clones and is missing some. The data show around 62,000 clones, 80% to 90% seen once. The J segment lost 9 bases and the V segment lost 4 bases, leaving 0 bases of the junction unmatched. Germline CDR1 and CDR2: MNHNS and SASEGT. This CDR3 has 11 amino acids. This chain joins TRBV6-1 and TRBJ2-7; TRBD1 matches at 10 bases. The sequence was collected from a female donor with multiple sclerosis, enrolled in a pregnancy study. Source: peripheral blood, taken in the first trimester of pregnancy. In nucleotides, the CDR3 is TGTGCCAGCAGTGGACAGGGGGCGCAGTACTTC. Its protein product is CASSGQGAQYF.